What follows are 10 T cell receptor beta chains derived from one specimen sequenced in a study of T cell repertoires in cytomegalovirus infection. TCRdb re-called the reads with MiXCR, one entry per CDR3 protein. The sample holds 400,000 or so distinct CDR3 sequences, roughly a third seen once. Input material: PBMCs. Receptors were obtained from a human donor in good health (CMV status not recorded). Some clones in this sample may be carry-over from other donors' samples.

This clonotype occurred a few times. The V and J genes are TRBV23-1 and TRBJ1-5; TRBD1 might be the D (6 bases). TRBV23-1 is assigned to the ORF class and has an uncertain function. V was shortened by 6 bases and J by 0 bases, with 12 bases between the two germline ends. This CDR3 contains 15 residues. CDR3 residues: CASRKGDISNQPQHF. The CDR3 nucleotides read TGCGCCAGCAGAAAAGGGGACATTAGCAATCAGCCCCAGCATTTT.

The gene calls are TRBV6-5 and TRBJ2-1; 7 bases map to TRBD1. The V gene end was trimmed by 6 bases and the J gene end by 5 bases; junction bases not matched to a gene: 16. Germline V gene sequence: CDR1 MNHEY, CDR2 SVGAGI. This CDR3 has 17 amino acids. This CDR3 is CASRSAAGTAPNNEQFF. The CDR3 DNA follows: TGTGCCAGCAGGTCCGCAGCAGGGACAGCCCCGAACAATGAGCAGTTCTTC.

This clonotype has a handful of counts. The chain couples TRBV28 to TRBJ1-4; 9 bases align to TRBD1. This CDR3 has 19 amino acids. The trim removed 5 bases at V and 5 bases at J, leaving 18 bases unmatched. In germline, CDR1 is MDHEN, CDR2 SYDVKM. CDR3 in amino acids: CASSPFEGTGLKGNEKLFF. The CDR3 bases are TGTGCCAGCAGTCCCTTCGAGGGGACAGGGTTAAAGGGGAATGAAAAACTGTTTTTT.

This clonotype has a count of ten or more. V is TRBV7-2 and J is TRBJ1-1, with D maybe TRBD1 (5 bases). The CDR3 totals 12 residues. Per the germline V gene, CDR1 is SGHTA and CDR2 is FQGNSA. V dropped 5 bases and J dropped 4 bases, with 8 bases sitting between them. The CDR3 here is CASSERGTEAFF. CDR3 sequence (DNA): TGTGCCAGCAGCGAAAGGGGCACTGAAGCTTTCTTT.

The DNA of the CDR3 is TGTGCCAGCGAACCGGAGGGCGCGGGATTCGGTAATCAGCCCCAGCATTTT. Translating gives CASEPEGAGFGNQPQHF. The chain recombines TRBV28 with TRBJ1-5; D is uncertain. The germline V gene has CDR1 MDHEN and CDR2 SYDVKM. CDR3 size: 17 residues. V lost 8 bases and J 4 bases, leaving 24 bases between the germline ends.

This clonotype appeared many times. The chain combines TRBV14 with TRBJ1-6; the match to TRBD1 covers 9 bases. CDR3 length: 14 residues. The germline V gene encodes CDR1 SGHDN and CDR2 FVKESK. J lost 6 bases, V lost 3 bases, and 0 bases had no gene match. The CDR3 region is CASSQDRGNSPLHF. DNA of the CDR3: TGTGCCAGCAGCCAGGACAGGGGTAATTCACCCCTCCACTTT.

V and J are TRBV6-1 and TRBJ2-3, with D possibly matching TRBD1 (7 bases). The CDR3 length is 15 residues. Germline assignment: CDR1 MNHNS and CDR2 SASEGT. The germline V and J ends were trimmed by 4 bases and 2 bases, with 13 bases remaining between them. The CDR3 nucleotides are TGTGCCAGCAGTGGACTAGGGGGCCCCACAGATACGCAGTATTTT. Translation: CASSGLGGPTDTQYF.

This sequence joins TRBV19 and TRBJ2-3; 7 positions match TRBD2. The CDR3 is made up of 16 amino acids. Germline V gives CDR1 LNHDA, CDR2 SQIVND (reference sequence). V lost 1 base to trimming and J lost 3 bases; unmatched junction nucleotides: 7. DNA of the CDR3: TGTGCCAGTAGTATAGCTGGGCGGGGGAGGACAGATACGCAGTATTTT. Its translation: CASSIAGRGRTDTQYF.

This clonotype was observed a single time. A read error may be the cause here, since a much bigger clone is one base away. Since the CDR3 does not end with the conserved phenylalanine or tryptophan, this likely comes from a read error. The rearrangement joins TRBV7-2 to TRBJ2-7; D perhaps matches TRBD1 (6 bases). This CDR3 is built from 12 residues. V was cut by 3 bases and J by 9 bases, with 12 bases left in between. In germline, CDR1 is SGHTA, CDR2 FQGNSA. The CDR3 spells CASSLGATGQYC. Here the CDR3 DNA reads TGTGCCAGCAGCTTGGGGGCTACGGGGCAGTACTGC.

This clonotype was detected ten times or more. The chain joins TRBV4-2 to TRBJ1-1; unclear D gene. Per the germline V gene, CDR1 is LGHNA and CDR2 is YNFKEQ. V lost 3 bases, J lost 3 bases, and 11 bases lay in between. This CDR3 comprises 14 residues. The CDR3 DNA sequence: TGTGCCAGCAGCCAGTGGACTGGGGACACTGAAGCTTTCTTT. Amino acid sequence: CASSQWTGDTEAFF.